This is a list of T cell receptor beta chains from one sample in a study of blood T cells in healthy people across ages. TCRdb re-called the 5' RACE reads through MiXCR, storing one row per CDR3 protein. The sample has about 1.1 million distinct CDR3 sequences, more than 30% seen once; the top ten hold about an eighth. The specimen sequenced was blood. The receptors come from a man aged 18-30 years in good health. The CDR3 runs from the conserved cysteine through the conserved F or W. Fields, in order: V gene, D gene, clone size, J gene, CDR3 DNA, CDR3 protein. The D gene is left open where the match is weak. Clone size is not always given. Where it is, it says once, few, many or a class for expanded clones.

>TRBV27|.|.|TRBJ2-7
TGTGCCAGCATGTCTGCGGGACAGAGGTACGAGCAGTACTTC
CASMSAGQRYEQYF
>TRBV7-9|.|.|TRBJ1-1
TGTGCCAGCAGCTCCACCACCGGGAACACTGAAGCTTTCTTT
CASSSTTGNTEAFF
>TRBV20-1|.|few|TRBJ2-1
TGCAGTGCTAGAGATAGTAAAAGTGTCGATGAGCAGTTCTTC
CSARDSKSVDEQFF
>TRBV20-1|.|few|TRBJ1-2
TGCAGTGCTAGAGATGTTCGAAGTAACTATGGCTACACCTTC
CSARDVRSNYGYTF
>TRBV7-2|TRBD1|.|TRBJ1-5
TGTGCCAGCAGCTTAAGGACAGGGATTAGCAATCAGCCCCAGCATTTT
CASSLRTGISNQPQHF
>TRBV29-1|.|few|TRBJ2-3
TGCAGCGTTGGTCTACTGACAGGCTACACAGATACGCAGTATTTT
CSVGLLTGYTDTQYF
>TRBV4-1|.|few|TRBJ1-6
TGCGCCAGCACGCAGGGTTTCGCCTATAATTCACCCCTCCACTTT
CASTQGFAYNSPLHF
>TRBV12-3/TRBV12-4|.|once|TRBJ2-7
TGTGCCAGCGGAAGGGGGGGGACCTACGAGCAGTACTTC
CASGRGGTYEQYF
>TRBV6-2/TRBV6-3|.|.|TRBJ2-2
TGTGCCAGCATAACGCGGTCGAACACCGGGGAGCTGTTTTTT
CASITRSNTGELFF
>TRBV28|.|few|TRBJ2-5
TGTGCCAGCAGTTTATTGGGGGTACAAGAGACCCAGTACTTC
CASSLLGVQETQYF
>TRBV2|.|.|TRBJ2-5
TGTGCCAGCAGTGCACGACAGCGGTTGGGGGAGACCCAGTACTTC
CASSARQRLGETQYF
>TRBV9|.|.|TRBJ1-1
TGTGTCAGCAGCGCTATCCTGACAGGTCGTGAAGCTTTCTTT
CVSSAILTGREAFF
>TRBV20-1|.|.|TRBJ2-5
TGCAGTGCCGACCACGGGACGAAAGAGACCCAGTACTTC
CSADHGTKETQYF
>TRBV7-2|TRBD1|.|TRBJ1-5
TGTGCCAGCAGCTTGGAAGGACAGGATAATCAGCCCCAGCATTTT
CASSLEGQDNQPQHF
>TRBV30|TRBD1|.|TRBJ1-2
TGTGCCTACACCCGGGACAGGGGTTTTAAGGGGTATGGCTACACCTTC
CAYTRDRGFKGYGYTF
>TRBV9|.|few|TRBJ1-2
TGTGCCAGCAGTCGCCCCGGTAGCTATGGCTACACCTTC
CASSRPGSYGYTF
>TRBV7-2|.|.|TRBJ2-7
TGTGCCAGCAGCATCCTAAGGGACAACGAGCAGTACTTC
CASSILRDNEQYF
>TRBV7-2|.|.|TRBJ1-2
TGTGCCAGCAGCTTAGGGGTGGGAGATTGGGATGGCTACACCTTC
CASSLGVGDWDGYTF
>TRBV10-3|.|.|TRBJ1-2
TGTGCCATCAGTGACCTTAAGGTGACCGGGGGCTACACCTTC
CAISDLKVTGGYTF
>TRBV9|.|.|TRBJ2-3
TGTGCCAGCAGCGCCGGCGCCGCCATTGGTTTCACAGATACGCAGTATTTT
CASSAGAAIGFTDTQYF
>TRBV24-1|TRBD1|.|TRBJ2-5
TGTGCCACCAGTGGCGACAGGGAAGAGACCCAGTACTTC
CATSGDREETQYF
>TRBV10-3|.|.|TRBJ2-5
TGTGCCATCAGTGAGCCTAGCTGGGAAGAGACCCAGTACTTC
CAISEPSWEETQYF
>TRBV5-5|.|.|TRBJ2-2
TGTGCCAGCAGCTTGGCCCCCAAAGCAGGGGAGCTGTTTTTT
CASSLAPKAGELFF
>TRBV9|TRBD2|.|TRBJ2-3
TGTGCCAGCAGCCTCCTCGGGACTAGCGTTCCAGATACGCAGTATTTT
CASSLLGTSVPDTQYF
>TRBV11-1|.|once|TRBJ2-1
TGTGCCAGCAGCTTAGAGGACTACTACGATGAGCAGTTCTTC
CASSLEDYYDEQFF
>TRBV4-2|.|many|TRBJ2-5
TGTGCCAGCAGCCAAGCGAGGGGGTCCCAAGAGACCCAGTACTTC
CASSQARGSQETQYF
>TRBV18|.|.|TRBJ1-2
TGTGCCAGCTCCCCACGGAGGGAGGAGGCTGGCTACACCTTC
CASSPRREEAGYTF
>TRBV3-1|.|.|TRBJ2-1
TGTGCCAGCAGCCATGGGGGAGCTCTCTCCTACAATGAGCAGTTCTTC
CASSHGGALSYNEQFF